This T cell receptor (beta chain) stems from a study of T-cell memory formation after mild COVID-19. Study findings and constraints: There was a balanced CD4/CD8 profile in clones contracting day 15 to 85, and later expanders leaned CD4+.

Per germline, CDR1 LNHNV and CDR2 YYDKDF (reference sequence). The CDR3 is 18 amino acids. V lost 0 bases to trimming and J lost 6 bases, with 23 bases between them. Sample barcodes and UMIs were carried by the TCR alpha and TCR beta cDNA libraries that 5'RACE generated with constant-segment primers. One entry per CDR3 protein results from TCRdb running MiXCR on the 5' RACE reads. This table has 350,000 to 500,000 distinct CDR3 sequences, roughly 20% appearing once. There are a few counts of this clonotype. Its cognate antigen is unknown. This clonotype was obtained from an adult woman who had mild COVID-19 (a few samples of this study predate the infection). Cell type and time point are not known. Specimen: PBMCs or a T cell subset sorted from them (not recorded which). The chain combines TRBV15 with TRBJ2-5; weak D call: TRBD1 (6 bases). CDR3 in amino acids: CATSREVTGIPERKTQYF. The CDR3 coding sequence is TGTGCCACCAGCAGAGAGGTGACAGGAATCCCCGAAAGGAAGACCCAGTACTTC.